This T cell receptor beta chain is from a study of tumor-infiltrating lymphocytes in primary liver carcinoma. Across the study: T1-T3 N0M0 was the stage of the tumors, which were roughly 4.2 to 10 cm across. The yield of productive TCRbeta reads per sample was roughly 3.65 to 7.13 million and was similar across tissue types.

Each 20-30 mg portion of unsorted bulk tissue served as the source for co-extraction of RNA and DNA. Trimming stripped 1 base from V and 3 bases from J, with 13 bases between. CDR1 and CDR2 (germline): SGHDN, FVKESK. The CDR3 is made up of 15 amino acids. TCR beta cDNA was prepared out of approximately 500 ng total RNA by means of a constant-region primer. Libraries of TCR beta came from three nested multiplex PCR rounds with slightly modified ARM-PCR. A C-beta reverse primer and TRBV1-TRBV30 forward primers served in each of the first two PCR rounds, at 10 cycles apiece. TCRdb re-derived calls from the multiplex PCR reads in MiXCR, one entry per CDR3 protein. The repertoire holds tens of thousands of distinct CDR3 sequences, with around 77% as singletons.

This sequence originates from a young woman with primary liver carcinoma and hepatitis B virus infection. The chain joins TRBV14 to TRBJ2-7; tentatively, D is TRBD2 (5 bases). The sample taken for sequencing was liver tumor tissue from sampling region 4. Subset indicated: tumor region T4, right-lateral pole. For the CDR3, the DNA is TGTGCCAGCAGCCAAGCGGCGAGGGCTGACTACGAGCAGTACTTC. It translates to CASSQAARADYEQYF.